The clone carrying this T cell receptor (beta chain) has more than one count but fewer than ten. What it binds is unknown. This entry comes from a study of molecular identifiers for immune sequencing clone quantification. Study observations and caveats: In naive cells, clones above 20 RNA copies held under 1% of molecules, whereas in effector cells they held over 99%.

TCRdb independently ran MiXCR on the PCR reads; one entry per CDR3 protein. The sample includes roughly 320,000 distinct CDR3 sequences, roughly 23% of them seen just once. The sorting of naive CD8 T cells used the CD8+CD4-CCR7+CD45RA+ phenotype. The sample consisted of naive CD8+ T cells from blood, with Jurkat cell RNA spiked in. Subset specified: FACS-sorted CD8+CD4-CCR7+CD45RA+ naive T cells. The sequence came from a human donor in good health. Some libraries in this study had Jurkat cell RNA spiked in.

The CDR3 protein is CASSVDGLFDIQYF. The CDR3 DNA is TGTGCCAGCAGCGTCGATGGCCTCTTTGACATTCAGTACTTC. This sequence joins TRBV9 and TRBJ2-4; D gene unclear. This CDR3 contains 14 residues. Trimming took off 2 bases at V and 8 bases at J, with 14 bases between the two ends. Per germline, CDR1 SGDLS and CDR2 YYNGEE.